These 3 T cell receptor beta chains were sequenced from one sample in a study of radiation and T cells in renal cell carcinoma (TCRdb year 2020). Library preparation was by the immunoSEQ multiplex PCR assay. The source is immuneACCESS, and TCRdb retained only in-frame sequences with V and J called. Part of the clones is not carried over; for the studies checked, unresolved V genes explain less than half of this, and the remainder is unexplained. For this sample the table gives approximately 140,000 clones, of which less than 85% were detected only once. The ten largest make up approximately 20% of the sample. This specimen's time point label, per the study, means: baseline pretreatment blood. The treatment or condition label, read with the paper, signifies: 15 Gy SBRT to primary tumor, nephrectomy 4 weeks later. The sequencing used blood, collected from a patient whose treatment included radiotherapy and nephrectomy. These receptor sequences come from a woman aged 50 to 60 with renal cell carcinoma.

The chain uses TRBV9 and TRBJ1-5; D gene uncertain. Germline CDR1 reads SGDLS; CDR2 reads YYNGEE. This CDR3 spans 14 amino acids. V was shortened by 4 bases and J by 5 bases, with 13 bases between the two germline ends. This chain's CDR3 is CASSPRVDDQPQHF. The CDR3 bases are TGTGCCAGCAGCCCCCGCGTAGATGATCAGCCCCAGCATTTT.

The V call is TRBV2, the J call TRBJ1-1, with a possible D match to TRBD1 (5 bases). Trimming took off 3 bases at V and 4 bases at J, with 9 bases between the two ends. Germline V gene data show CDR1 as SNHLY and CDR2 as FYNNEI. This CDR3 has 13 residues. Here the CDR3 reads CASSDLRGTEAFF. The DNA of the CDR3 is TGTGCCAGCAGTGATTTGAGGGGCACTGAAGCTTTCTTT.

The rearrangement joins TRBV11-3 to TRBJ2-3; 7 bases align to TRBD1. Germline V gene data show CDR1 as SGHNT and CDR2 as YENEEA. V trimming: 1 base; J trimming: 3 bases; junction bases outside the gene matches: 1. There are 14 residues in the CDR3. For the CDR3, the DNA is TGTGCCAGCAGCTTAGGCAGGGGGACAGATACGCAGTATTTT. Residues: CASSLGRGTDTQYF. Full variable domain (rest looked up from reference TRBV11-3 and TRBJ2-3): EAGVVQSPRYKIIEKKQPVAFWCNPISGHNTLYWYLQNLGQGPELLIRYENEEAVDDSQLPKDRFSAERLKGVDSTLKIQPAELGDSAVYLCASSLGRGTDTQYFGPGTRLTVL.